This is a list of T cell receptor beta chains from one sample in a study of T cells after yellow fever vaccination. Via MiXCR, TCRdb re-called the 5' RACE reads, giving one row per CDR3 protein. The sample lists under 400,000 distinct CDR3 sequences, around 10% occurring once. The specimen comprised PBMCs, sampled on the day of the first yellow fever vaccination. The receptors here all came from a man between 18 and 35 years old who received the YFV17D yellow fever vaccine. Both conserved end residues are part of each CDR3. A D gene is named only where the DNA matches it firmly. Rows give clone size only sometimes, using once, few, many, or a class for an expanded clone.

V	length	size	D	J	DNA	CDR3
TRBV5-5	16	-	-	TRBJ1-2	TGTGCCAGCAGCTACTCGGCACAGATCCACTACTATGGCTACACCTTC	CASSYSAQIHYYGYTF
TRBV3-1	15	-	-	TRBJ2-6	TGTGCCAGCAGCCTCCGGGTTACCGGGGCCAACGTCCTGACTTTC	CASSLRVTGANVLTF
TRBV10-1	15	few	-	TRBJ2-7	TGCGCCAGCAGTGAGGGCCCCAGTTGGTCGTACGAGCAGTACTTC	CASSEGPSWSYEQYF
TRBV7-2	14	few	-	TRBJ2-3	TGTGCCAGCAGCTCATCCAGGGTCACAGATACGCAGTATTTT	CASSSSRVTDTQYF
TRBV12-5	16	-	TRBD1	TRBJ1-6	TGTGCTAGTGGGCCTGGGACAGGTATCCTTCGTTCACCCCTCCACTTT	CASGPGTGILRSPLHF
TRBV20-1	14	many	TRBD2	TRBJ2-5	TGCAGTGCTAGTTTAGCGGGGGAAGGGGAGACCCAGTACTTC	CSASLAGEGETQYF
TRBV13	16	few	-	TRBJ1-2	TGTGCCAGCACCCCAGGAGGCGGACTAGCTAACTATGGCTACACCTTC	CASTPGGGLANYGYTF
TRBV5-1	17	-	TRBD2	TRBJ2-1	TGCGCCAGCAGCTTGGCGACTAGCGGGGGCCAATACAATGAGCAGTTCTTC	CASSLATSGGQYNEQFF
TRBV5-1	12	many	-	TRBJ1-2	TGCGCCAGCTCCTCGGATGACTATGGCTACACCTTC	CASSSDDYGYTF
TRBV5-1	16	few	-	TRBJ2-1	TGCGCCAGCAGCTCGAGACAACTTAGCTCCTACAATGAGCAGTTCTTC	CASSSRQLSSYNEQFF
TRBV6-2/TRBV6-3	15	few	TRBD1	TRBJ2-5	TGTGCCAGCAGTTTCCGGGACAGGGTAGGAGAGACCCAGTACTTC	CASSFRDRVGETQYF
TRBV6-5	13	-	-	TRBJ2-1	TGTGCCAGCAGTTACACGGGGGGCCGGGTAAGGTTCTTC	CASSYTGGRVRFF
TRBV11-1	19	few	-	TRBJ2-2	TGTGCCAGCAGCCCAACCTACTCATTGAGGGGCCGGATCACCGGGGAGCTGTTTTTT	CASSPTYSLRGRITGELFF
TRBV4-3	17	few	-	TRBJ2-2	TGCGCCAGCAGCCCTTCGGGGGCAGGGGACGGGTCGGGGGAGCTGTTTTTT	CASSPSGAGDGSGELFF
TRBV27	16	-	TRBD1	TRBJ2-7	TGTGCCAGCAGTCCCTACCCGACAGGGGGCCACTACGAGCAGTACTTC	CASSPYPTGGHYEQYF
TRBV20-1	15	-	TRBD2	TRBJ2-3	TGCAGTGCTGGATATAGCGGGGGGCGCACAGATACGCAGTATTTT	CSAGYSGGRTDTQYF
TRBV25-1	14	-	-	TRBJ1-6	TGTGCCAGCAGTCAGGGGTTAAGCAATTCACCCCTCCACTTT	CASSQGLSNSPLHF
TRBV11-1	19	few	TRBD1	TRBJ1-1	TGTGCCAGCAGCCCTAGGGTTTCGTTCGGCAGGGGGAGGAACACTGAAGCTTTCTTT	CASSPRVSFGRGRNTEAFF
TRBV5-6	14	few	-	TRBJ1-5	TGTGCCAGCAGCTTGAGTCCATTCAATCAGCCCCAGCATTTT	CASSLSPFNQPQHF
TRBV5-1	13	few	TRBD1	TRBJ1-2	TGCGCCAGCAGCTTGGAGTTTCCGGGACAGGCTAATTTC	CASSLEFPGQANF
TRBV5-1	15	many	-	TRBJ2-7	TGCGCCAGCAGCTTCGGGCAGGGAGGCTACTACGAGCAGTACTTC	CASSFGQGGYYEQYF
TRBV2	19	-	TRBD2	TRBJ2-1	TGTGCCAGCAATGGTCGGCTAGCGGGGTCTACGAGCTCCTACAATGAGCAGTTCTTC	CASNGRLAGSTSSYNEQFF
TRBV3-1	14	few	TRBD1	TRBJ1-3	TGTGCCAGCAGCCAGGGACAGGGGAGAAACACCATATATTTT	CASSQGQGRNTIYF
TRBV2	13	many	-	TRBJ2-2	TGTGCCAGCAGTCTTCACAGAACCGGGGAGCTGTTTTTT	CASSLHRTGELFF
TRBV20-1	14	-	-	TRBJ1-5	TGCAGTGCCCCGGGTGGGGCTAGCAATCAGCCCCAGCATTTT	CSAPGGASNQPQHF
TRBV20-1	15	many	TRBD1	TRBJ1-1	TGCAGTGCCGCGGGGACAGGGGCAGGACGGACTGAAGCTTTCTTT	CSAAGTGAGRTEAFF
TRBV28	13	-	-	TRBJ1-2	TGTGCCAGCAGACTGACAGGATTATATGGCTACACCTTC	CASRLTGLYGYTF
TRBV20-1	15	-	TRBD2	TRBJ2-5	TGCAGTGCCGACAGGACTAGCGGGGACCAAGAGACCCAGTACTTC	CSADRTSGDQETQYF
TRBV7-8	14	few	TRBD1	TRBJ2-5	TGTGCCAGCAGCCCGTCCCGTTACAGGGGGACCCAGTACTTC	CASSPSRYRGTQYF
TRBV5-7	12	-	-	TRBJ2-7	TGTGCCAGCGGGGGGTGCGGCTACGAGCAGTACTTC	CASGGCGYEQYF
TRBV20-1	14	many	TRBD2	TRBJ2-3	TGCAGTGCTCCTGCGGGGGGGGGGACAGATACGCAGTATTTT	CSAPAGGGTDTQYF
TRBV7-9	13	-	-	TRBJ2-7	TGTGCCAGCAGCGAGCCTGAGACGGACGAGCAGTACTTC	CASSEPETDEQYF
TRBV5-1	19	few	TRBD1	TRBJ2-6	TGCGCCAGCAGCTTGGAGGGACAGGGGTTGTTGGCTGGGGCCAACGTCCTGACTTTC	CASSLEGQGLLAGANVLTF
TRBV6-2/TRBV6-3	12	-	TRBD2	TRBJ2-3	TGTGCCAGCAGGACTAGCGGATATACGCAGTATTTT	CASRTSGYTQYF
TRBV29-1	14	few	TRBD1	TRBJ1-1	TGCAGCATATGGACAGGAGACACTAACACTGAAGCTTTCTTT	CSIWTGDTNTEAFF
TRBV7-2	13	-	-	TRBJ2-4	TGTGCCAGCAGCTTAGTTACCCCAAACATTCAGTACTTC	CASSLVTPNIQYF
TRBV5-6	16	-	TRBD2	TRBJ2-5	TGTGCCAGCAGCTTGGATGAGCGGGGGTGGCAAGAGACCCAGTACTTC	CASSLDERGWQETQYF
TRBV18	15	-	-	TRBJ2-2	TGTGCCAGCTCACGATACGGGGGGAACACCGGGGAGCTGTTTTTT	CASSRYGGNTGELFF
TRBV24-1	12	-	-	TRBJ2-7	TGTGCCACAGGGGACACGTCCTACGAGCAGTACTTC	CATGDTSYEQYF
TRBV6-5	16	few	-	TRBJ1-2	TGTGCCAGCAGTTACGGAGCGGGGAGAGGGAACTATGGCTACACCTTC	CASSYGAGRGNYGYTF
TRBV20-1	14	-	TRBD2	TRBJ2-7	TGCAGTGCACGGAGCGGGGGCAACTCCTACGAGCAGTACTTC	CSARSGGNSYEQYF
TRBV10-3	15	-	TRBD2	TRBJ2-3	TGTGCCACGGGGGGGCTAGCGGTTAGCACAGATACGCAGTATTTT	CATGGLAVSTDTQYF
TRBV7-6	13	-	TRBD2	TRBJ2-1	TGTGCCAGCAGCCGGCTAGCGGACAATGAGCAGTTCTTC	CASSRLADNEQFF
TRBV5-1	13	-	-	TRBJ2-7	TGCGCCAGCAGACGTCTGGGGGAGGACGAGCAGTACTTC	CASRRLGEDEQYF
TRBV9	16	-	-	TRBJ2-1	TGTGCCAGCGCCGTACTGGGGGGACGAGACTACAATGAGCAGTTCTTC	CASAVLGGRDYNEQFF